These T cell receptor beta chains were read from a single sample in a study of human T cells and chemical hapten exposure. One entry per CDR3 protein results from TCRdb running MiXCR on the RACE reads. The table has 95,000 to 150,000 distinct CDR3 sequences, roughly 13% seen once; the top ten hold roughly 0.92%. Here the sequenced sample was whole blood, taken in connection with sensitization to the hapten diphenylcyclopropenone (DPC). These TCRs come from a young man with alopecia areata. Some clones in this sample may be carry-over from other donors' samples. CDR3s include the opening cysteine and the closing phenylalanine or tryptophan. Only some rows state a clone size, as once, few, many or a class for expanded clones.

v_call	clone_size	j_call	cdr3_aa
TRBV29-1	few	TRBJ2-1	CSVAPTGLYNEQFF
TRBV12-3/TRBV12-4	.	TRBJ2-7	CASSLAMGRQYF
TRBV20-1	.	TRBJ1-6	CSASRDLPLHF
TRBV7-9	.	TRBJ2-2	CASSFGTVTNTGELFF
TRBV29-1	few	TRBJ1-1	CSVEVLQGSTEAFF
TRBV11-2	few	TRBJ2-5	CASSARLSGQETQYF
TRBV5-1	.	TRBJ1-2	CASSLALAGHHGYTF
TRBV6-5	.	TRBJ2-7	CASKRGTDEQYF
TRBV10-2	many	TRBJ1-2	CASSVGLSGNYGYTF
TRBV7-3	.	TRBJ2-1	CASSLTFVKSYNEQFF
TRBV5-5	few	TRBJ2-1	CASSKHRDRVYNEQFF
TRBV11-2	.	TRBJ2-4	CASSSWTSGGLAKNIQYF
TRBV11-2	few	TRBJ2-1	CASSLLAAASSYNEQFF
TRBV28	few	TRBJ1-1	CASRGTGQGPTEAFF
TRBV9	few	TRBJ2-5	CASSVGVSEETQYF
TRBV28	.	TRBJ2-7	CASGRPAEQYF
TRBV6-5	.	TRBJ2-7	CASCYRGYEQYF
TRBV24-1	.	TRBJ2-2	CATAGTLNTGELFF
TRBV5-1	few	TRBJ2-6	CASSLTGEYPGANVLTF
TRBV11-1	many	TRBJ2-1	CASSSTKTSGGQYNEQFF
TRBV2	.	TRBJ1-1	CASAATGDNTEAFF
TRBV29-1	few	TRBJ2-3	CSAPQGASTDTQYF
TRBV20-1	once	TRBJ1-5	CSASKGWQPQHF
TRBV20-1	many	TRBJ1-5	CSGRTGNQPQHF
TRBV7-2	few	TRBJ1-2	CASTPHGSYGYTF
TRBV7-9	.	TRBJ1-1	CASSLEHRLNTEAFF
TRBV6-2/TRBV6-3	.	TRBJ1-5	CASRTRDSNQPQHF
TRBV6-4	many	TRBJ2-6	CASSLDSGANVLTF
TRBV11-2	.	TRBJ1-5	CASSLGRGSNQPQHF
TRBV4-3	.	TRBJ1-2	CASSQDFGNNYGYTF
TRBV5-1	once	TRBJ2-1	CASSLAGGYYNEQFF
TRBV4-3	few	TRBJ2-7	CASSQDGSGTKSYEQYF
TRBV4-3	few	TRBJ1-2	CASSQPGYYGYTF
TRBV6-2/TRBV6-3	.	TRBJ1-2	CASRAGTGLGYGYTF
TRBV6-2/TRBV6-3	few	TRBJ2-7	CASSVGQLDSEQYF
TRBV5-3	few	TRBJ1-4	CARSLVPRPKLFF
TRBV7-3	few	TRBJ2-3	CASSPTESTDTQYF
TRBV5-4	few	TRBJ2-3	CASSLVSGAADTQYF
TRBV6-1	many	TRBJ1-5	CASLAQVTWQPQHF
TRBV7-8	few	TRBJ1-3	CASSRPPRPIGNTIYF